This TCR beta chain is drawn from a study of shared clonotypes between healthy human individuals. Study as a whole: A couple of female and a few male donors aged 18 to 49 were enrolled. Study-wide points: Large depth notwithstanding, sorted-subset sequencing proved incomplete by rarefaction.

Deletions cut 3 bases from V and 3 bases from J, with 18 bases between. The length of the CDR3 is 16 residues. Germline CDR1 reads KGHSH; CDR2 reads LQKENI. The sorted-subset replicate PCRs were given about 210 ng DNA, which is tens of thousands of T cell genomes. In the authors' methods: Because ImmunoSEQ provided only junction sequences with no quality scores, the filtering differed. This table comes from immunoSEQ multiplex PCR, and its TCRdb copy is limited to in-frame clones, with some not included. V and J calls and clone size follow that table, whereas D and trimming were derived from the DNA. This table has about 1.5 million clones, more than 95% appearing once. About this clone itself: No antigen is known for it.

The sequence was obtained from a man aged 25-45 years in good health. This sequence joins TRBV18 and TRBJ2-7; a weak D match, TRBD2 (6 bases). The source material was naive CD4+ T cells sorted from blood. Regarding subset: CD45RA+ positively selected. The DNA for the CDR3 is TGTGCCAGCTCACCTAGCGGTAGCCGTTTCAACTACGAGCAGTACTTC. Its protein product is CASSPSGSRFNYEQYF.